This record concerns one T cell receptor (beta chain) sequence. Its ends do not fully match the called genes, so a read error is possible. The record originates from a study of neurological immune-mediated disorders. Each CDR3 protein gets one entry after TCRdb re-called the 5' RACE reads with MiXCR. Among around 80,000 distinct CDR3 sequences listed, approximately 10% were seen once. This CDR3 spans 13 amino acids. Germline V CDR1 and CDR2: DFQATT, SNEGSKA (reference sequence). The TCR comes from a man between 40 and 49 years old in good health. The sequencing sample was made of PBMCs. This chain joins TRBV20-1 and TRBJ2-5, with D perhaps matching TRBD1 (6 bases). The CDR3 is CSARGGPKDTQYF. CDR3 sequence (DNA): TGCAGTGCTAGAGGGGGGCCCAAAGATACCCAGTACTTC.